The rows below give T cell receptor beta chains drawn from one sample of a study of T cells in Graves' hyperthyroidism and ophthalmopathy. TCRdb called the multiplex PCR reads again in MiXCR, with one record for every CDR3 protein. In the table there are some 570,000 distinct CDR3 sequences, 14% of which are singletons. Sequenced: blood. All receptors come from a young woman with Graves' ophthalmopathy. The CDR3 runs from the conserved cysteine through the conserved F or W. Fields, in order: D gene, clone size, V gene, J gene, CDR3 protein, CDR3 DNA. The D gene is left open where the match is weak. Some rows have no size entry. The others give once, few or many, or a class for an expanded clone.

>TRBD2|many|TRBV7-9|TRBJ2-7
CASSFGGSGNEQYF
TGTGCCAGCAGCTTTGGCGGGAGTGGCAACGAGCAGTACTTC
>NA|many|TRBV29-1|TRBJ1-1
CSVQRGENTEAFF
TGCAGCGTTCAGCGAGGGGAGAACACTGAAGCTTTCTTT
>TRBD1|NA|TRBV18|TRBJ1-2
CASSPATGADGYTF
TGTGCCAGCTCACCAGCGACAGGGGCGGATGGCTACACCTTC
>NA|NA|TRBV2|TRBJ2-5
CASRAAARFQETQYF
TGTGCCAGCAGAGCCGCCGCGAGGTTTCAAGAGACCCAGTACTTC
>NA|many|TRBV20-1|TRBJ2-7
CSARDQSLYEQYF
TGCAGTGCTAGAGATCAAAGCCTCTACGAGCAGTACTTC
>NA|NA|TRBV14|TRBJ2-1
CASSQGLAVYNEQFF
TGTGCCAGCAGCCAAGGTTTAGCGGTGTACAATGAGCAGTTCTTC
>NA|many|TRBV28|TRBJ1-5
CASNSHSSSNQPQHF
TGTGCCAGCAACAGCCACTCTTCGAGCAATCAGCCCCAGCATTTT
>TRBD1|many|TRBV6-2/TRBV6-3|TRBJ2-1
CASSYSPGQGIYNEQFF
TGTGCCAGCAGTTACTCCCCGGGACAGGGGATCTACAATGAGCAGTTCTTC
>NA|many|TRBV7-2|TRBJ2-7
CASSLGPTPANEQYF
TGTGCCAGCAGCTTAGGGCCCACTCCGGCCAACGAGCAGTACTTC
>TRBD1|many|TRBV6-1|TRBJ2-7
CASSYDRGASYEQYF
TGTGCCAGCAGCTACGACAGGGGCGCCTCCTACGAGCAGTACTTC
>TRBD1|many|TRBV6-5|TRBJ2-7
CASSYVGTGFYEQYF
TGTGCCAGCAGTTACGTCGGGACAGGGTTTTACGAGCAGTACTTC
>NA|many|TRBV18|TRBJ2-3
CASSPPSMSADTQYF
TGTGCCAGCTCACCACCGAGTATGAGCGCAGATACGCAGTATTTT
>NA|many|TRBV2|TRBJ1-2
CASSEMGRREYGYTF
TGTGCCAGCAGTGAAATGGGCAGGAGGGAATATGGCTACACCTTC
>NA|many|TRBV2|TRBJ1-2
CASSDLGSVLGYGYTF
TGTGCCAGCAGTGATTTGGGGTCCGTCCTGGGCTATGGCTACACCTTC
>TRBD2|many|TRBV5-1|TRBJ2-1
CASSWAGLAINEQFF
TGCGCCAGCAGCTGGGCGGGACTAGCGATAAATGAGCAGTTCTTC
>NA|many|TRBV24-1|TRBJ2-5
CATSESDRHQETQYF
TGTGCCACCAGTGAATCTGACAGACACCAAGAGACCCAGTACTTC
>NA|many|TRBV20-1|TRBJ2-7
CSAREAPRSYEQYF
TGCAGTGCTAGAGAGGCTCCACGCTCCTACGAGCAGTACTTC
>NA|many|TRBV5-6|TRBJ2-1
CASSLKLARLNEQFF
TGTGCCAGCAGCTTGAAACTAGCCCGTCTCAATGAGCAGTTCTTC
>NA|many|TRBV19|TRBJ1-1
CASSPPRQGNTEAFF
TGTGCCAGTAGTCCCCCTAGGCAGGGGAACACTGAAGCTTTCTTT
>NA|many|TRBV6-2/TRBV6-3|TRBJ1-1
CASNTHKNTEAFF
TGTGCCAGCAACACTCACAAGAACACTGAAGCTTTCTTT
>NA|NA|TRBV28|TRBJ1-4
CASSYSSRPREDEKLFF
TGTGCCAGCAGTTATTCTAGCAGACCCAGGGAGGATGAAAAACTGTTTTTT
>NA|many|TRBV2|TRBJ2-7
CASRFRETPYEQYF
TGTGCCAGCAGATTTCGGGAGACCCCCTACGAGCAGTACTTC
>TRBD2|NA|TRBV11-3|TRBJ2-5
CASSSSGGERAQETQHF
TGTGCCAGCAGCTCATCGGGGGGGGAGCGGGCCCAAGAGACCCAGCACTTC
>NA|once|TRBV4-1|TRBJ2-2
CASSQEEAGELFF
TGCGCCAGCAGCCAAGAAGAGGCCGGGGAGCTGTTTTTT
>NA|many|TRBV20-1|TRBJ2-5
CSAPNRETLQETQYF
TGCAGTGCTCCTAACAGGGAAACCCTCCAAGAGACCCAGTACTTC
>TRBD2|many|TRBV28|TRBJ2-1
CASSRQRETYNEQFF
TGTGCCAGCAGTCGCCAGCGGGAGACCTACAATGAGCAGTTCTTC
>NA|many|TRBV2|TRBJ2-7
CASSDSSYEQYF
TGTGCCAGCAGTGATTCGTCCTACGAGCAGTACTTC
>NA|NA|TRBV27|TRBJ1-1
CASSLTVLSTTEAFF
TGTGCCAGCAGTTTAACGGTCCTTTCAACAACTGAAGCTTTCTTT
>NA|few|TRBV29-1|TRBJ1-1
CSVEPLERNTEAFF
TGCAGCGTTGAACCGCTGGAACGGAACACTGAAGCTTTCTTT
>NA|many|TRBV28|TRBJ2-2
CASSFGLADTGELFF
TGTGCCAGCAGTTTCGGGTTAGCTGATACCGGGGAGCTGTTTTTT
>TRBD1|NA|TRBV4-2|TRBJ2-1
CASSQDSEGQGINEQFF
TGTGCCAGCAGCCAAGATTCGGAGGGACAGGGGATCAATGAGCAGTTCTTC
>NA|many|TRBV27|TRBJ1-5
CASRGLGQIYSNQPQHF
TGTGCCAGCAGGGGGTTGGGCCAAATCTATAGCAATCAGCCCCAGCATTTT
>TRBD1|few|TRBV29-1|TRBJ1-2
CSVWTGFYDYTF
TGCAGCGTTTGGACAGGGTTCTATGACTACACCTTC
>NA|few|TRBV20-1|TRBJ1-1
CSAQKGGKTEAFF
TGCAGTGCTCAAAAGGGCGGGAAAACTGAAGCTTTCTTT
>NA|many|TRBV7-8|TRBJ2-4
CASSLGTVGGGDIQYF
TGTGCCAGCAGCTTAGGGACAGTCGGTGGGGGGGACATTCAGTACTTC
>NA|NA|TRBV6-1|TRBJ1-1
CASSLWADGEAFF
TGTGCCAGCAGTCTCTGGGCGGATGGTGAAGCTTTCTTT
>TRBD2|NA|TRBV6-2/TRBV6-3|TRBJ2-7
CASTWTGAGDDIALDEQYF
TGTGCCAGCACCTGGACTGGGGCGGGAGACGATATAGCTCTCGACGAGCAGTACTTC
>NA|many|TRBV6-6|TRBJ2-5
CASSYAGEETQYF
TGTGCCAGCAGTTACGCAGGGGAAGAGACCCAGTACTTC
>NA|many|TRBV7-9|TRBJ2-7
CASRPLDSGRYEQYF
TGTGCCAGCAGGCCCCTGGACAGCGGCCGCTACGAGCAGTACTTC
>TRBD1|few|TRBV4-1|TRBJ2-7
CASSQAWTGKYEQYF
TGCGCCAGCAGCCAAGCATGGACAGGGAAGTACGAGCAGTACTTC
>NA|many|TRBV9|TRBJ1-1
CASSVVSGFTEAFF
TGTGCCAGCAGCGTAGTATCAGGGTTCACTGAAGCTTTCTTT
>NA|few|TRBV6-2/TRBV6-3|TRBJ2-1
CASSYLRLFNEQFF
TGTGCCAGCAGTTACTTAAGACTATTCAATGAGCAGTTCTTC
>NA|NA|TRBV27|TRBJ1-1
CAGSFTMNTEAFF
TGTGCCGGCAGTTTCACAATGAACACTGAAGCTTTCTTT
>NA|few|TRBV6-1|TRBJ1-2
CASSDLGWGEYGYTF
TGTGCCAGCAGTGATCTGGGCTGGGGAGAATATGGCTACACCTTC
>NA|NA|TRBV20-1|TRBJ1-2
CSAGDPNQGYTF
TGCAGTGCTGGAGATCCGAATCAGGGCTACACCTTC
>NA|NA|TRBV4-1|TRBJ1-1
CASSQGRPTGPTEAFF
TGCGCCAGCAGCCAAGGACGACCAACAGGGCCCACTGAAGCTTTCTTT
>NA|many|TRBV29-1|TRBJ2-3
CSVEDRFTDTQYF
TGCAGCGTTGAAGACAGGTTCACAGATACGCAGTATTTT
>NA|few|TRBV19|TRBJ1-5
CASSRQENQPQHF
TGTGCCAGTAGTCGACAGGAGAATCAGCCCCAGCATTTT
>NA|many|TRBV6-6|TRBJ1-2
CASSYSVQTYGYTF
TGTGCCAGCAGTTACTCGGTACAAACTTATGGCTACACCTTC
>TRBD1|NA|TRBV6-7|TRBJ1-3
CASSYSTGQGVAGNTIYF
TGTGCCAGCAGTTACTCTACGGGACAGGGTGTCGCTGGAAACACCATATATTTT
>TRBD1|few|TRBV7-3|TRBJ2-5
CASSQLNWDRSDKETQYF
TGTGCCAGCTCACAACTCAACTGGGACAGGAGCGATAAAGAGACCCAGTACTTC
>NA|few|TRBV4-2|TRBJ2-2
CASSQALGANTGELFF
TGTGCCAGCAGCCAGGCCCTTGGGGCGAACACCGGGGAGCTGTTTTTT
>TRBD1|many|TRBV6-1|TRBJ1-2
CASSPQGAGDYGYTF
TGTGCCAGCAGTCCCCAGGGGGCAGGAGATTATGGCTACACCTTC
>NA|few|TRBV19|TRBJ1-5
CASSTGTGEQPQHF
TGTGCCAGTAGTACAGGGACCGGAGAACAGCCCCAGCATTTT